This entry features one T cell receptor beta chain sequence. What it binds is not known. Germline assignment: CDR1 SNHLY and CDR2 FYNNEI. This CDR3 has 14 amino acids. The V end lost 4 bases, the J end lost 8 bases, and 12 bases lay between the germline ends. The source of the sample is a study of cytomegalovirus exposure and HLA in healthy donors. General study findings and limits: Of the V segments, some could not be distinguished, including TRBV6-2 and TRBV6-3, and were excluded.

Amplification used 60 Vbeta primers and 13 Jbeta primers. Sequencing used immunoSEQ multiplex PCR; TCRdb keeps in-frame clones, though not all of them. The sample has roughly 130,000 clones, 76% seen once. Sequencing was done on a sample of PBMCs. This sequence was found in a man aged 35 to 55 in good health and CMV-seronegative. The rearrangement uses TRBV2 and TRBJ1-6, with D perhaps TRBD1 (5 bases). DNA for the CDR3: TGTGCCAGCAGTGTAAACAGGAAATATTCACCCCTCCACTTT. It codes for CASSVNRKYSPLHF.